This record concerns one TCR beta chain sequence. Its specificity is unknown. This entry belongs to a study of T cell responses to AZD1222 COVID-19 vaccine. On the study more broadly: Pooling of second doses given at about 4 or about 12 weeks was done. Study outcomes and limitations: The peak T cell response came first, and repertoires were sampled only after it.

Clones were read by immunoSEQ multiplex PCR, and TCRdb kept only the in-frame ones, dropping some. Among some 120,000 clones listed, roughly 90% were seen once. This CDR3 has 16 residues. CDR1 is SNHLY, CDR2 FYNNEI, per germline. The V gene lost 6 bases and the J gene lost 6 bases, with 23 bases spanning the gap. The rearrangement uses TRBV2 and TRBJ1-2, with a weak D call TRBD1 (6 bases). The material was peripheral blood, obtained on day 0 of AZD1222 vaccination. This clonotype was obtained from an adult in good health. In DNA, the CDR3 is TGTGCCAGCAGGAGGGGACATGGGACTGGGGGGGATGGCTACACCTTC. Translation: CASRRGHGTGGDGYTF. Using reference TRBV2 and TRBJ1-2 for the parts outside the CDR3, the full variable domain is EPEVTQTPSHQVTQMGQEVILRCVPISNHLYFYWYRQILGQKVEFLVSFYNNEISEKSEIFDDQFSVERPDGSNFTLKIRSTKLEDSAMYFCASRRGHGTGGDGYTFGSGTRLTVV.